The clone carrying this TCR beta chain was observed a single time. The data were taken from a study of control samples from healthy donors and cancer patients. V was pared by 6 bases and J by 1 base, with 1 base of the junction left unmatched. Germline loops: CDR1 SNHLY, CDR2 FYNNEI. This CDR3 contains 14 residues. Only in-frame clones appear in the TCRdb table, and some are missing; sequencing was by immunoSEQ multiplex PCR. The sample holds 45,000 to 60,000 clones, about 93% seen once. Sample: blood. This chain uses TRBV2 with TRBJ2-3, with 10 bases that match TRBD2. The clonotype comes from a man aged 25 to 40 in good health. The CDR3 region has the DNA TGTGCCAGCAGAGGGACTAGCGGCACAGATACGCAGTATTTT. It codes for CASRGTSGTDTQYF. Full variable domain (remainder filled in from reference TRBV2 and TRBJ2-3): EPEVTQTPSHQVTQMGQEVILRCVPISNHLYFYWYRQILGQKVEFLVSFYNNEISEKSEIFDDQFSVERPDGSNFTLKIRSTKLEDSAMYFCASRGTSGTDTQYFGPGTRLTVL.